One sample yielded the 25 T cell receptor beta chains listed below, sequenced in a study of blood T cell repertoires in COVID-19. Assay: immunoSEQ multiplex PCR; the TCRdb copy retains only in-frame clones and omits some. The table lists 150,000 or so clones, 87% of them singletons. The sample consisted of PBMCs or T cells enriched from blood (not recorded which). These receptors were collected from a woman aged 40 to 50 who had been exposed to COVID-19.

This chain's CDR3 is CASSATGGNEKLFF. The CDR3 nucleotides read TGTGCCAGCAGCGCGACAGGGGGGAATGAAAAACTGTTTTTT. V gene TRBV7-3 combines with J gene TRBJ1-4; 9 positions agree with TRBD1. Germline CDR1 is SGHTA and CDR2 is FQGTGA. CDR3 size: 14 residues. J gave up 5 bases and V 5 bases, and 3 bases lay outside the gene matches.

This chain uses TRBV19 with TRBJ2-5, with D possibly being TRBD2 (6 bases). V lost 6 bases and J lost 2, with 16 bases in between. CDR1 LNHDA and CDR2 SQIVND come from the germline V gene (reference sequence). The CDR3 is made up of 15 amino acids. In nucleotides, the CDR3 is TGTGCCAGTAGCCAATTAGGGGCGGGACAAGAGACCCAGTACTTC. It translates to CASSQLGAGQETQYF.

The chain combines TRBV9 with TRBJ2-3, with D possibly being TRBD2 (6 bases). Germline CDR1 and CDR2: SGDLS and YYNGEE. The CDR3 runs 16 residues. Trimming removed 3 bases at V and 2 bases at J, with 16 bases between. In DNA, the CDR3 is TGTGCCAGCAGCGAAACATCGGGACTCGCCACAGATACGCAGTATTTT. It yields the protein CASSETSGLATDTQYF.

The V and J genes are TRBV7-9 and TRBJ2-1; 9 bases line up with TRBD2. The germline CDR1 and CDR2 sequences are SEHNR and FQNEAQ (reference sequence). This CDR3 comprises 15 residues. With 3 bases clipped from V and 9 bases from J, the junction kept 9 bases outside the gene matches. The CDR3 spells CASSFALGAGGEQFF. The DNA of the CDR3 is TGTGCCAGCAGCTTTGCCCTCGGAGCGGGAGGTGAGCAGTTCTTC.

This clone was observed a single time. The chain carries TRBV4-3 and TRBJ1-5; D gene ambiguous. The V gene's germline CDR1 is LGHNA and CDR2 YSLEER. V was trimmed by 0 bases and J by 0 bases, leaving 9 bases between them. The CDR3 totals 16 residues. CDR3 sequence (DNA): TGCGCCAGCAGCCAAGATATCTCCCTTAGCAATCAGCCCCAGCATTTT. This translates into CASSQDISLSNQPQHF.

This clone has a count of ten or more. This CDR3 is also generated by other DNA sequences in the sample. The chain couples TRBV7-9 to TRBJ1-5; 7 bases match TRBD1. Germline-derived CDR1 and CDR2 are SEHNR and FQNEAQ (reference sequence). The J segment lost 0 bases and the V segment lost 4 bases, leaving 6 bases of the junction unmatched. This CDR3 spans 16 amino acids. As DNA, the CDR3 is TGTGCCAGCAGCTCGAACAGGGGAAATAGCAATCAGCCCCAGCATTTT. Translated, it gives CASSSNRGNSNQPQHF.

The chain links TRBV10-3 to TRBJ2-2, with D possibly TRBD2 on 5 matching bases. Germline lookup yields CDR1 ENHRY and CDR2 SYGVKD. The CDR3 length is 14 residues. V was pared by 7 bases and J by 4 bases, with 13 bases between. The CDR3 protein is CAINRASGTGELFF. The DNA for the CDR3 is TGTGCCATCAACCGGGCAAGCGGCACCGGGGAGCTGTTTTTT.

V usage is TRBV5-4 and J usage is TRBJ2-3, with 7 bases matching TRBD2. CDR1 SGHNT and CDR2 YYREEE come from the germline V gene (reference sequence). The CDR3 has 17 residues. The trim removed 2 bases at V and 1 base at J, leaving 10 bases unmatched. The CDR3 coding sequence is TGTGCCAGCAGCTTCGAGGGCGCGGGAGTGGGCACAGATACGCAGTATTTT. The encoded protein is CASSFEGAGVGTDTQYF. The whole variable domain, remainder taken from reference TRBV5-4 and TRBJ2-3, is ETGVTQSPTHLIKTRGQQVTLRCSSQSGHNTVSWYQQALGQGPQFIFQYYREEENGRGNFPPRFSGLQFPNYSSELNVNALELDDSALYLCASSFEGAGVGTDTQYFGPGTRLTVL.

The gene calls are TRBV5-1 and TRBJ1-1; D is perhaps TRBD1 (5 bases). The germline V gene has CDR1 SGHRS and CDR2 YFSETQ. V was pared by 3 bases and J by 4 bases, with 16 bases between. The CDR3 length is 15 residues. The CDR3 spells CASSSKDRGSTEAFF. DNA of the CDR3: TGCGCCAGCAGCTCAAAAGACAGAGGATCCACTGAAGCTTTCTTT.

A few counts support this clone. The chain recombines TRBV19 with TRBJ2-2; no clear D gene. There are 12 residues in the CDR3. Deletions cut 5 bases from V and 4 bases from J, with 5 bases between. Germline loops: CDR1 LNHDA, CDR2 SQIVND (reference sequence). The CDR3 DNA reads TGTGCCAGTAGTCTGGCCACCGGGGAGCTGTTTTTT. This sequence encodes CASSLATGELFF.

This sequence joins TRBV4-3 and TRBJ2-5; 9 bases agree with TRBD2. The CDR3 has 16 residues. J gave up 4 bases and V 0 bases, and 6 bases lay outside the gene matches. Germline CDR1 is LGHNA and CDR2 is YSLEER. The CDR3 region has the DNA TGCGCCAGCAGCCAAGACCCCAATAGCGGGAGAGAGACCCAGTACTTC. This encodes CASSQDPNSGRETQYF.

This sequence joins TRBV28 and TRBJ1-3, with D perhaps TRBD1 (6 bases). CDR1 and CDR2 from the germline V gene are MDHEN and SYDVKM. V lost 6 bases and J 0 bases, leaving 12 bases between the germline ends. The CDR3 is 15 residues long. CDR3 sequence (DNA): TGTGCCAGCAGGGGGGACACCTACTCTGGAAACACCATATATTTT. It is translated as CASRGDTYSGNTIYF.

The chain joins TRBV29-1 to TRBJ1-5; no clear D gene. CDR1 and CDR2 (germline): SQVTM, ANQGSEA. Between the trimmed V and J ends, which lost 4 bases and 5 bases, there was a span of 12 bases. The CDR3 is 13 amino acids. Written as DNA, the CDR3 is TGCAGCGTTGGATCGGGGAAAGATCAGCCCCAGCATTTT. It is translated as CSVGSGKDQPQHF.

The chain recombines TRBV7-8 with TRBJ1-3; D is perhaps TRBD1 (5 bases). V was pared by 5 bases and J by 0 bases, with 11 bases between. This CDR3 contains 15 residues. The germline V gene has CDR1 SGHVS and CDR2 FQNEAQ. CDR3 sequence reads: CASSPYRFSGNTIYF. CDR3 DNA: TGTGCCAGCAGCCCATACAGGTTCTCTGGAAACACCATATATTTT.

This clone has a single count. This chain uses TRBV29-1 with TRBJ1-2; 7 bases fit TRBD1. In germline, CDR1 is SQVTM, CDR2 ANQGSEA. Germline trimming cut 8 bases from V and 2 bases from J; bases unmatched to any gene: 11. The CDR3 length is 14 residues. CDR3 nucleotide sequence: TGCAGCACGGAAACGGGACAGAGCAACTATGGCTACACCTTC. Its translation: CSTETGQSNYGYTF.

The chain couples TRBV19 to TRBJ2-7; weak D call: TRBD2 (5 bases). The CDR3 spans 14 residues. The germline V and J ends were trimmed by 3 bases and 2 bases, with 11 bases remaining between them. The germline CDR1 and CDR2 sequences are LNHDA and SQIVND (reference sequence). The CDR3 sequence: CASSISGAAYEQYF. The CDR3 coding sequence is TGTGCCAGTAGTATCAGCGGAGCAGCCTACGAGCAGTACTTC.

The chain carries TRBV28 and TRBJ1-4; 7 bases are a match to TRBD1. Germline assignment: CDR1 MDHEN and CDR2 SYDVKM. The J segment lost 8 bases and the V segment lost 8 bases, leaving 8 bases of the junction unmatched. The CDR3 loop spans 13 amino acids. The CDR3 is CASFARGREKLFF. The CDR3 coding sequence is TGTGCCAGCTTTGCGAGGGGGCGCGAAAAACTGTTTTTT.

The chain joins TRBV5-6 to TRBJ2-1; 10 nucleotides agree with TRBD2. Germline lookup yields CDR1 SGHDT and CDR2 YYEEEE. V gave up 0 bases and J gave up 4 bases; unmatched junction bases: 4. This CDR3 has 16 residues. Written as DNA, the CDR3 is TGTGCCAGCAGCTTGGCGGGACTAGCGCCTTACAATGAGCAGTTCTTC. Translation gives CASSLAGLAPYNEQFF. Looking up the rest from reference TRBV5-6 and TRBJ2-1 gives the full variable domain: DAGVTQSPTHLIKTRGQQVTLRCSPKSGHDTVSWYQQALGQGPQFIFQYYEEEERQRGNFPDRFSGHQFPNYSSELNVNALLLGDSALYLCASSLAGLAPYNEQFFGPGTRLTVL.

This clone was recorded only once. In DNA, the CDR3 is TGTGCCAGCAGCTTAGTCCCCCGACAAGTCTATGGCTACACCTTC. Protein: CASSLVPRQVYGYTF. J is TRBJ1-2 and V is TRBV7-9; no reliable D call. Germline assignment: CDR1 SEHNR and CDR2 FQNEAQ (reference sequence). The CDR3 extends over 15 amino acids. Trimming stripped 1 base from V and 4 bases from J, with 13 bases between.

The rearrangement links TRBV7-9 to TRBJ1-1, with a weak D call TRBD1 (5 bases). Germline CDR1 is SEHNR and CDR2 is FQNEAQ (reference sequence). V lost 2 bases and J 2 bases, leaving 12 bases between the germline ends. The CDR3 extends over 15 amino acids. As DNA, the CDR3 is TGTGCCAGCAGCTTACCTCGGGGGGGTAACACTGAAGCTTTCTTT. It yields the protein CASSLPRGGNTEAFF. Full variable domain (outside the CDR3, taken from reference TRBV7-9 and TRBJ1-1): DTGVSQNPRHKITKRGQNVTFRCDPISEHNRLYWYRQTLGQGPEFLTYFQNEAQLEKSRLLSDRFSAERPKGSFSTLEIQRTEQGDSAMYLCASSLPRGGNTEAFFGQGTRLTVV.

The chain joins TRBV7-9 to TRBJ1-4; a weak D match, TRBD1 (5 bases). Trimming shortened V by 2 bases and J by 7 bases, and 14 bases separated the two germline ends. CDR1 SEHNR and CDR2 FQNEAQ come from the germline V gene (reference sequence). This CDR3 has 15 residues. The CDR3 is CASSLLVGLGEKLFF. DNA of the CDR3: TGTGCCAGCAGCTTACTTGTGGGACTGGGTGAAAAACTGTTTTTT.

The chain couples TRBV27 to TRBJ1-1; 8 nucleotides match TRBD1. The CDR3 length is 14 residues. CDR1 is MNHEY and CDR2 is SMNVEV in the germline V gene (reference sequence). Losses at the gene ends were 6 bases for V and 1 base for J; bases not matched to a gene: 4. CDR3 residues: CASRAGTGNTEAFF. The CDR3 region has the DNA TGTGCCAGCAGAGCCGGGACAGGGAACACTGAAGCTTTCTTT.

Remarks on this clone: One end of the junction varies from germline; a read error may be responsible. The rearrangement uses TRBV18 and TRBJ1-1; D is unclear. The CDR3 is 13 residues long. In germline, CDR1 is KGHSH, CDR2 LQKENI. The CDR3 nucleotides read TGTGCCAGCTCGCCACTTACGGGGAATGAAGCTTTCTTT. Translating it yields CASSPLTGNEAFF. Together with reference TRBV18 and TRBJ1-1, the CDR3 gives the full variable domain: NAGVMQNPRHLVRRRGQEARLRCSPMKGHSHVYWYRQLPEEGLKFMVYLQKENIIDESGMPKERFSAEFPKEGPSILRIQQVVRGDSAAYFCASSPLTGNEAFFGQGTRLTVV.

The CDR3: CASRTGIDEQYF. CDR3 sequence (DNA): TGTGCCAGCAGGACAGGGATAGACGAGCAGTACTTC. The chain couples TRBV7-9 to TRBJ2-7; 7 bases line up with TRBD1. J gave up 5 bases and V 6 bases, and 4 bases lay outside the gene matches. The CDR3 spans 12 residues. Germline V CDR1 and CDR2: SEHNR, FQNEAQ (reference sequence).

The sample holds a few counts of this clone. The chain couples TRBV7-9 to TRBJ1-1, with no clear D. The CDR3 totals 13 residues. Per germline, CDR1 SEHNR and CDR2 FQNEAQ (reference sequence). Trimming cost V 5 bases and J 0 bases, with 7 bases left between them. The CDR3 region has the DNA TGTGCCAGCAGCCCGACAATGAACACTGAAGCTTTCTTT. This translates into CASSPTMNTEAFF.